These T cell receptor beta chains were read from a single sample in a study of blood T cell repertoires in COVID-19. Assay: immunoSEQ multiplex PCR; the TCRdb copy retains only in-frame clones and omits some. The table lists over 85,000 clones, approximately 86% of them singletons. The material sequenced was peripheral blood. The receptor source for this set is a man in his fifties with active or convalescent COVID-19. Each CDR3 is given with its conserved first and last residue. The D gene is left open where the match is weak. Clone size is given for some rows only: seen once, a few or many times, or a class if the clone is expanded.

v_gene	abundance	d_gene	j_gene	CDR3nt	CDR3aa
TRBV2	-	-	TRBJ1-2	TGTGCCAGCAGTGAACGGGGTTATGGCTACACCTTC	CASSERGYGYTF
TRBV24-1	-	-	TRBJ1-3	TGTGCCACCTCCGAGGATGGAAACACCATATATTTT	CATSEDGNTIYF
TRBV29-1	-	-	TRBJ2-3	TGCAGCGTTGAAGCGAGTATTACGGGGGCAGATACGCAGTATTTT	CSVEASITGADTQYF
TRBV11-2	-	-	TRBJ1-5	TGTGCCAGCAGTTCTACAGGGTGGGATCAGCCCCAGCATTTT	CASSSTGWDQPQHF
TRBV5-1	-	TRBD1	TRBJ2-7	TGCGCCAGCAGCGCGGACAGGGACGAGCAGTACTTC	CASSADRDEQYF
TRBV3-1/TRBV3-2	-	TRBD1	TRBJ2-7	TGTGCCAGCAGCCAATCTGGGACAGGGAGGTACGAGCAGTACTTC	CASSQSGTGRYEQYF
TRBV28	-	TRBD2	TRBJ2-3	TGTGCCAGCAGTTCGGTAGCGGGGGCTAACACAGATACGCAGTATTTT	CASSSVAGANTDTQYF
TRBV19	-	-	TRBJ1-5	TGTGCCAGTAGTATTGAGGCCGGGAGGAGCAATCAGCCCCAGCATTTT	CASSIEAGRSNQPQHF
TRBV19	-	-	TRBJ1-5	TGTGCCAGTAGTTTCTCAGGGGAGCCCCAGCATTTT	CASSFSGEPQHF
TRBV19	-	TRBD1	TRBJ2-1	TGTGCCAGTAGTGGGACCGGGACAGGGGCCTATGAGCAGTTCTTC	CASSGTGTGAYEQFF
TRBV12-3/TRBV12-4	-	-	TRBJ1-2	TGTGCCAGCAGCGGGGGTAGCTATGGCTACACCTTC	CASSGGSYGYTF
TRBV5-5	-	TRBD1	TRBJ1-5	TGTGCCAGCAGCTCACGGACAGGGGATCAGCCCCAGCATTTT	CASSSRTGDQPQHF
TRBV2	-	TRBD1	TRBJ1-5	TGTGCCAGCATAAGCGACAGGGATCTTAGCAATCAGCCCCAGCATTTT	CASISDRDLSNQPQHF
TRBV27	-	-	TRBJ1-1	TGTGCCAGCAGTTATTGGCAGAACACTGAAGCTTTCTTT	CASSYWQNTEAFF
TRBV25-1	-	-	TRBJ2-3	TGTGCCAGCAGACAGGCCAGCACAGATACGCAGTATTTT	CASRQASTDTQYF
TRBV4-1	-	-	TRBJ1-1	TGCGCCAGCAGCCAAGCGTGGAGGGACACTGAAGCTTTCTTT	CASSQAWRDTEAFF
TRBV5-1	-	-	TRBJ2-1	TGCGCCACTAAGGCGCAGCCAGGGTCCAATGAGCAGTTCTTC	CATKAQPGSNEQFF
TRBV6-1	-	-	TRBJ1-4	TGTGCCAGCAGTGAAAGGGGGGGCTGGGTAAATGAAAAACTGTTTTTT	CASSERGGWVNEKLFF
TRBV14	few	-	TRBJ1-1	TGTGCCAGCAGCCAACAAACAATATTTGAAGCTTTCTTT	CASSQQTIFEAFF
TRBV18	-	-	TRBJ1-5	TGTGCCAGCTCACCAAGAGAGGGTTTAGGCAATCAGCCCCAGCATTTT	CASSPREGLGNQPQHF
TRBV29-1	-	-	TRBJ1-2	TGCAGCGCAAACAGGGAGAACTATGGCTACACCTTC	CSANRENYGYTF
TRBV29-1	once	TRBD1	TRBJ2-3	TGCAGCGTTGGTTCGCCGGGACAGGGGGCGAGTACGCAGTATTTT	CSVGSPGQGASTQYF
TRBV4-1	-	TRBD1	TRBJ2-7	TGCGCCAGCGGGACGGGACAGTGGTACGAGCAGTACTTC	CASGTGQWYEQYF
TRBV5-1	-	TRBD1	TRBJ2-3	TGCGCCAGCAGCCCTCTGGGACAGGGGACAGATACGCAGTATTTT	CASSPLGQGTDTQYF
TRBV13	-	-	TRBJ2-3	TGTGCCAGCAGCTTAGGCCCCCTCACAGATACGCAGTATTTT	CASSLGPLTDTQYF
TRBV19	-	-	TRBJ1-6	TGTGCCAGTAGTAATGCGGGGGCTAATTCACCCCTCCACTTT	CASSNAGANSPLHF
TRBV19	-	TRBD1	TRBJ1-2	TGTGCCAGTAGTATTATGTTAGGACAGGGGTTTTTGGACTATGGCTACACCTTC	CASSIMLGQGFLDYGYTF
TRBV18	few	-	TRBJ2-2	TGTGCCAGCTCTTCCCCTCGGAACACCGGGGAGCTGTTTTTT	CASSSPRNTGELFF
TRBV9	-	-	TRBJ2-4	TGTGCCAGCAGCGGTGGGGACTACATTCAGTACTTC	CASSGGDYIQYF
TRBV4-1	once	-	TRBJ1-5	TGCGCCAGCAGCCAAGATGCGGAACAGCCCCAGCATTTT	CASSQDAEQPQHF
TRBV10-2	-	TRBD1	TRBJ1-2	TGCGCCAGCAGTGGGGTACAGGGGGGTGGCTACACCTTC	CASSGVQGGGYTF
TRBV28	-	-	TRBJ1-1	TGTGCCAGCAGTTCCCTACAGGGAAGCACTGAAGCTTTCTTT	CASSSLQGSTEAFF
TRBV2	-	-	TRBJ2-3	TGTGCCAGCAGTGGAAGGGGAATCGGAGATACGCAGTATTTT	CASSGRGIGDTQYF
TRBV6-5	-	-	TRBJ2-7	TGTGCCAGCAGAATACAGGATAGCTCCTACGAGCAGTACTTC	CASRIQDSSYEQYF
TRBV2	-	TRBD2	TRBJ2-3	TGTGCCAGCAGTGATGACGGACTAGACACGCAGTATTTT	CASSDDGLDTQYF